These 21 T cell receptor beta chains were all obtained from the same sample, sequenced in a study of regulatory T cells in long-lasting Graves disease (dated by TCRdb to the early 2020s). Interpreted using the paper, the time point label stands for: newly diagnosed GD, antithyroid drugs for less than 3 months. For both TCR sequencing and RNA sequencing, RNA was extracted from PBMCs using TRIzol. The library was obtained by multiplex PCR. These reads were obtained on an Illumina HiSeq 4000. iRepertoire HTBI primers and Arm-PCR amplification of CDR3 regions were used to construct TCR beta libraries. TCRdb's own reprocessing of the public reads used fastp at Q25 and MiXCR and kept productive beta chains. Every distinct CDR3 protein forms one entry, paired with its most common genes and DNA. For this sample there are 350,000 to 500,000 distinct CDR3 sequences; around 15% appear just once. Around a sixth of the sample lies in the top ten.

This sample also belongs to another study, concerning T cells in Graves' hyperthyroidism and ophthalmopathy.

The material was peripheral blood mononuclear cells (PBMCs), obtained at new diagnosis, from a patient treated with antithyroid drugs. The receptors derive from a woman in her fifties or sixties with Graves disease. Donor details come from another sample of the same person, matched by shared clones.

At least ten counts were recorded for this clonotype. The chain employs TRBV7-3 and TRBJ2-1; 12 bases fit TRBD2. CDR1 and CDR2 (germline): SGHTA, FQGTGA. The CDR3 totals 15 residues. J lost 1 base, V lost 8 bases, and 3 bases had no gene match. The chain's CDR3 is CASGLAGTSYNEQFF. CDR3 bases: TGTGCCAGCGGACTAGCGGGGACTTCCTACAATGAGCAGTTCTTC.

At least ten counts were recorded for this clonotype. The V call is TRBV20-1, the J call TRBJ2-7; 7 bases line up with TRBD2. Germline CDR1 and CDR2: DFQATT and SNEGSKA (reference sequence). There are 15 residues in the CDR3. Trimming at V came to 3 bases and at J to 2 bases, leaving 10 bases not matched to a gene. The CDR3 loop is CSASLLSGATYEQYF. Here the CDR3 DNA reads TGCAGTGCTAGTCTTCTGAGCGGGGCCACCTACGAGCAGTACTTC.

This rearrangement joins TRBV3-1 to TRBJ1-5; 8 bases are a match to TRBD1. This CDR3 spans 15 amino acids. Trimming cost V 1 base and J 6 bases; bases outside gene matches: 5. From germline, CDR1 is LGHDT and CDR2 YNNKEL (reference sequence). CDR3 in amino acids: CASSQGTGNGQPQHF. CDR3 nucleotides: TGTGCCAGCAGCCAAGGGACAGGGAACGGTCAGCCCCAGCATTTT.

This clonotype was observed at least ten times. The chain recombines TRBV4-1 with TRBJ1-1, with D unresolved. The CDR3 extends over 16 amino acids. Trimming left V 0 bases short and J 1 base short, with 12 bases between. CDR1 and CDR2 from the germline V gene are MGHRA and YSYEKL. The CDR3 reads CASSQDIPPANTEAFF. The CDR3 DNA reads as TGCGCCAGCAGCCAAGATATCCCCCCCGCGAACACTGAAGCTTTCTTT.

This clonotype has only a few counts. This chain uses TRBV5-6 with TRBJ2-1, with 7 nucleotides matching TRBD1. Trimming cost V 0 bases and J 4 bases; bases outside gene matches: 10. This CDR3 is 17 amino acids long. Germline V gene lookup returns CDR1 SGHDT and CDR2 YYEEEE. CDR3 in DNA: TGTGCCAGCAGCTTGGAGGGGGCGGGCCCACCTTACAATGAGCAGTTCTTC. Its translation is CASSLEGAGPPYNEQFF. The whole variable domain, remainder taken from reference TRBV5-6 and TRBJ2-1, is DAGVTQSPTHLIKTRGQQVTLRCSPKSGHDTVSWYQQALGQGPQFIFQYYEEEERQRGNFPDRFSGHQFPNYSSELNVNALLLGDSALYLCASSLEGAGPPYNEQFFGPGTRLTVL.

V usage is TRBV5-4 and J usage is TRBJ2-3; 10 nucleotides align to TRBD2. This CDR3 comprises 15 residues. V lost 5 bases and J lost 2; bases outside the gene matches: 5. The V gene's germline CDR1 is SGHNT and CDR2 YYREEE (reference sequence). The CDR3: CASRPSGSLTDTQYF. CDR3 DNA: TGTGCCAGCAGACCTAGCGGGAGCCTCACAGATACGCAGTATTTT.

This clonotype occurred many times. Germline and junction disagree at one end, which may indicate a read error. The chain employs TRBV2 and TRBJ1-2; D remains ambiguous. This CDR3 region has 15 residues. Germline values: CDR1 SNHLY, CDR2 FYNNEI. The CDR3 spells CAGSPGTAANYGYTF. CDR3 nucleotides: TGTGCCGGCAGCCCCGGTACGGCAGCTAACTATGGCTACACCTTC.

V is TRBV3-1 and J is TRBJ1-5; possibly TRBD1 for D (6 bases). The CDR3 spans 16 residues. Trimming removed 1 base at V and 1 base at J, with 11 bases between. Germline CDR1 and CDR2: LGHDT and YNNKEL (reference sequence). This CDR3 is CASSQGGGASNQPQHF. CDR3 bases: TGTGCCAGCAGCCAAGGCGGGGGGGCGAGCAATCAGCCCCAGCATTTT.

The V and J genes are TRBV10-2 and TRBJ2-2; TRBD2 matches 12 bases. Germline V lookup: CDR1 WSHSY, CDR2 SAAADI. The CDR3 is made up of 18 amino acids. The V and J ends lost 6 bases and 1 base, in that order; junction bases with no gene match: 9. CDR3 sequence (DNA): TGCGCCAGCAGGGGACTAGCGGGCGTTACTTTGAACACCGGGGAGCTGTTTTTT. Translation gives CASRGLAGVTLNTGELFF.

This clonotype was recorded at least ten times. J is TRBJ2-1 and V is TRBV9, with D tentatively TRBD2 (5 bases). The CDR3 is made up of 13 amino acids. Looked up from germline, CDR1 is SGDLS and CDR2 is YYNGEE. With 0 bases removed from V and 10 bases from J, the gap between germline ends came to 11 bases. The CDR3 DNA is TGTGCCAGCAGCGTAGTGACACGCGGGGAGCAGTTCTTC. It encodes CASSVVTRGEQFF.

This clonotype was counted many times. The chain employs TRBV20-1 and TRBJ2-5; no clear D. There are 14 residues in the CDR3. The germline gives CDR1 DFQATT, CDR2 SNEGSKA (reference sequence). Trimming removed 4 bases from V and 1 base from J, with 13 bases in between. CDR3 region: CSATHGLAQETQYF. CDR3 in DNA: TGCAGTGCTACCCATGGCCTGGCCCAAGAGACCCAGTACTTC.

This clonotype was detected ten times or more. The chain uses TRBV18 and TRBJ1-2, with 9 bases that match TRBD1. The CDR3 extends over 16 amino acids. The V gene end was trimmed by 3 bases and the J gene end by 6 bases; junction bases not matched to a gene: 11. Germline values: CDR1 KGHSH, CDR2 LQKENI. The CDR3 bases are TGTGCCAGCTCACCTGGCACAGGGGGCGTATCTGATGGCTACACCTTC. Protein sequence: CASSPGTGGVSDGYTF.

This clonotype was found once. The DNA of the CDR3 is TGTGCCAGCAGTCCGGGACTAGCGGGGGGTCAGTACTTC. Amino acids: CASSPGLAGGQYF. The genes are TRBV12-3 or TRBV12-4 and TRBJ2-7; 15 bases fit TRBD2. V was clipped by 5 bases and J by 10 bases; unmatched bases: 3. The CDR3 loop spans 13 amino acids.

This clonotype was counted a single time. V and J are TRBV19 and TRBJ2-1; a possible D gene is TRBD2 (5 bases). The V end lost 1 base, the J end lost 9 bases, and 10 bases lay between the germline ends. The CDR3 spans 13 residues. The germline gives CDR1 LNHDA, CDR2 SQIVND (reference sequence). The CDR3 region is CASSIVTKGEQFF. The CDR3 bases are TGTGCCAGTAGTATAGTGACTAAGGGTGAGCAGTTCTTC.

This clonotype was counted a few times. The rearrangement uses TRBV10-3 and TRBJ1-1; D is perhaps TRBD1 (5 bases). The CDR3 is made up of 14 amino acids. The V gene's germline CDR1 is ENHRY and CDR2 SYGVKD. The germline V and J ends were trimmed by 5 bases and 1 base, with 11 bases remaining between them. Written as DNA, the CDR3 is TGTGCCATCAGTCTAGACAGCGGGAACACTGAAGCTTTCTTT. Its translation: CAISLDSGNTEAFF.

Many counts were recorded for this clonotype. V is TRBV11-2 and J is TRBJ2-7; D is unclear. V was shortened by 4 bases and J by 2 bases, with 15 bases between the two germline ends. Germline loops: CDR1 SGHAT, CDR2 FQNNGV. The CDR3 extends over 15 amino acids. CDR3 coding DNA: TGTGCCAGCAGCTCAAGATCTCTTGGTCCCTACGAGCAGTACTTC. Translated, it gives CASSSRSLGPYEQYF.

The sample holds many counts of this clonotype. This chain joins TRBV9 and TRBJ2-1; TRBD1 aligns across 9 bases. The CDR3 loop spans 17 amino acids. The V segment lost 0 bases and the J segment 2 bases; nucleotides outside the gene matches: 6. Germline values: CDR1 SGDLS, CDR2 YYNGEE. The CDR3 DNA sequence: TGTGCCAGCAGCGTAGCGACCGGGGACAGGGCCTACAATGAGCAGTTCTTC. Translated, it gives CASSVATGDRAYNEQFF.

The gene calls are TRBV30 and TRBJ2-7, with a possible D match to TRBD1 (6 bases). CDR1 is GTSNPN, CDR2 SVGIG, per germline (reference sequence). The CDR3 has 15 amino acids. Trimming took 4 bases from V and 0 from J, leaving 16 bases between them. The CDR3 region has the DNA TGTGCCTGGACCCGTCCCGGGACATTCTCCTACGAGCAGTACTTC. It encodes CAWTRPGTFSYEQYF.

This clonotype was observed many times. This rearrangement joins TRBV28 to TRBJ1-1, with D tentatively TRBD1 (6 bases). Germline V lookup: CDR1 MDHEN, CDR2 SYDVKM. V gave up 4 bases and J gave up 5 bases, with 8 bases separating them. CDR3 length equals 12 residues. The CDR3 here is CASSSQGTEAFF. Written as DNA, the CDR3 is TGTGCCAGCAGTTCACAGGGTACTGAAGCTTTCTTT. Complete variable domain (other parts from reference TRBV28 and TRBJ1-1): DVKVTQSSRYLVKRTGEKVFLECVQDMDHENMFWYRQDPGLGLRLIYFSYDVKMKEKGDIPEGYSVSREKKERFSLILESASTNQTSMYLCASSSQGTEAFFGQGTRLTVV.

This clonotype has a count of ten or more. The chain has TRBV2 and TRBJ2-1; D might be TRBD1 or TRBD2, each matching 5 bases. V was clipped by 5 bases and J by 6 bases, with 14 bases between them. The CDR3 sequence is 14 residues long. Germline V gene data show CDR1 as SNHLY and CDR2 as FYNNEI. CDR3 nucleotides: TGTGCCAGCAGTCCGGGACCGGACCCCAATGAGCAGTTCTTC. This translates into CASSPGPDPNEQFF.

This chain uses TRBV5-1 with TRBJ1-1; maybe TRBD1 (6 bases). This CDR3 contains 15 residues. Germline CDR1 reads SGHRS; CDR2 reads YFSETQ. Deletions cut 4 bases from V and 3 bases from J, with 16 bases between. The CDR3 loop is CASSPKGQPYTEAFF. In DNA, the CDR3 is TGCGCCAGCAGCCCGAAAGGACAGCCGTACACTGAAGCTTTCTTT.